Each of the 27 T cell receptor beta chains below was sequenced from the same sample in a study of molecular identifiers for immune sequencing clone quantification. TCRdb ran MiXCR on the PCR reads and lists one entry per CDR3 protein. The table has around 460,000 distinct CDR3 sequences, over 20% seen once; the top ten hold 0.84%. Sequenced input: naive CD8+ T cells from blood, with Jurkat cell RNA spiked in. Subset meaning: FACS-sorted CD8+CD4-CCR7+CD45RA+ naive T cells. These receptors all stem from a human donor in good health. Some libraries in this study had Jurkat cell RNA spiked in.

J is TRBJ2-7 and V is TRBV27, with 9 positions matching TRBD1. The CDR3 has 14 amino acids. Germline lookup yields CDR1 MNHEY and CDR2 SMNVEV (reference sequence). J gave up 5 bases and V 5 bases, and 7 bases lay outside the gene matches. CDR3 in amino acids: CASSTGQGRDEQYF. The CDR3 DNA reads TGTGCCAGCAGTACTGGACAGGGGAGGGACGAGCAGTACTTC.

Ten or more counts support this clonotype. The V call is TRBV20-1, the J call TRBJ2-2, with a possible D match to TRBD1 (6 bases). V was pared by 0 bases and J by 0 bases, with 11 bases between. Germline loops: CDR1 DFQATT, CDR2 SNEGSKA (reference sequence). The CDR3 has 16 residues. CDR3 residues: CSARDRRGTNTGELFF. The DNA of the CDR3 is TGCAGTGCTAGAGATAGAAGGGGGACGAACACCGGGGAGCTGTTTTTT.

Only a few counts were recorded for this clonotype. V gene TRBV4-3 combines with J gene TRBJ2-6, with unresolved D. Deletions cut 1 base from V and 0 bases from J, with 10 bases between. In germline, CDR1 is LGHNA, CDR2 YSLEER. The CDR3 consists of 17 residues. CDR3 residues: CASSQVVKVSGANVLTF. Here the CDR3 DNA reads TGCGCCAGCAGCCAAGTTGTGAAGGTCTCTGGGGCCAACGTCCTGACTTTC.

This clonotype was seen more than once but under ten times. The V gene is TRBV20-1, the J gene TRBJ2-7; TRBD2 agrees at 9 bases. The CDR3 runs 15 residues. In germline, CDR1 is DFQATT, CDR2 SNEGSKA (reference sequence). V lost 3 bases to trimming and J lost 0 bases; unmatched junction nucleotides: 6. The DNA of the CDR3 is TGCAGTGCTAGTTTAGCGGGGGTTAGCTCCTACGAGCAGTACTTC. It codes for CSASLAGVSSYEQYF.

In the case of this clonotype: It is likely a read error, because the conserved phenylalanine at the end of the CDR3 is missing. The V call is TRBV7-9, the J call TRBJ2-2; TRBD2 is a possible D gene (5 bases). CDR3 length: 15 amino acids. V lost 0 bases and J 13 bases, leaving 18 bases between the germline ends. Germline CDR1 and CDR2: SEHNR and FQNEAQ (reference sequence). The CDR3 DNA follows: TGTGCCAGCAGCTTAGCGGCTAGCAGACGGGCGGGGCTGTTTTCT. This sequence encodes CASSLAASRRAGLFS.

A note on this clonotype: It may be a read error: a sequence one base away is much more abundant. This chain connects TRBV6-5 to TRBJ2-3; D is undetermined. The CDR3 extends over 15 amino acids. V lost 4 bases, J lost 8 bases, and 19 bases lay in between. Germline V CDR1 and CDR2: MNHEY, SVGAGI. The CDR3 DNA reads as TGTGCCAGCAGTTCCGGCCGCGCTCTAAAGGGTACGCAGTATTTT. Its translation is CASSSGRALKGTQYF.

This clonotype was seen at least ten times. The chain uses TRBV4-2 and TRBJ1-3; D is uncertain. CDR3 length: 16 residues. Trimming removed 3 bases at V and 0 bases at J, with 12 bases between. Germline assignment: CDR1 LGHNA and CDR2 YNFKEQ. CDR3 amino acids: CASSQDVEISGNTIYF. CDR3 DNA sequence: TGTGCCAGCAGCCAGGACGTGGAGATCTCTGGAAACACCATATATTTT.

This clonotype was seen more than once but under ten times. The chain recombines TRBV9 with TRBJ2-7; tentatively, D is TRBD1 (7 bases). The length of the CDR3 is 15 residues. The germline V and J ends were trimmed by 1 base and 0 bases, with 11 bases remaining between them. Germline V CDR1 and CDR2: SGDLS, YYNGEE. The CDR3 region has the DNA TGTGCCAGCAGCGTACAGGGGGGAAGCTCCTACGAGCAGTACTTC. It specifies CASSVQGGSSYEQYF.

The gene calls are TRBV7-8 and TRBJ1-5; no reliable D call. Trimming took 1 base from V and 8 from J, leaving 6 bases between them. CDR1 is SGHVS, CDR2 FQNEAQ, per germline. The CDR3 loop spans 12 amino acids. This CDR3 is CASSLGPEPQHF. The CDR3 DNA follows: TGTGCCAGCAGCTTAGGGCCGGAGCCCCAGCATTTT.

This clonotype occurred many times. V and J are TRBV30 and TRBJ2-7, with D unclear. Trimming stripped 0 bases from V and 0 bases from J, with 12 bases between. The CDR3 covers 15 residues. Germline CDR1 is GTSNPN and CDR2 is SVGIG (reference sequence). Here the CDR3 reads CAWSVQPGSSYEQYF. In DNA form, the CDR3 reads TGTGCCTGGAGTGTACAGCCCGGAAGCTCCTACGAGCAGTACTTC.

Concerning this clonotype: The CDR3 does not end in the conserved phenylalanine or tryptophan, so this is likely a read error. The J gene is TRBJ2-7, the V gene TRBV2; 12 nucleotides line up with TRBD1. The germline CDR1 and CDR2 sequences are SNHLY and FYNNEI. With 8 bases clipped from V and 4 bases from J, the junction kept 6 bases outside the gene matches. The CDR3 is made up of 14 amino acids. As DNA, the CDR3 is TGTGCCAGCGGGGGGGGACAGGGGGCGTACGAGCAGTACCTC. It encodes CASGGGQGAYEQYL.

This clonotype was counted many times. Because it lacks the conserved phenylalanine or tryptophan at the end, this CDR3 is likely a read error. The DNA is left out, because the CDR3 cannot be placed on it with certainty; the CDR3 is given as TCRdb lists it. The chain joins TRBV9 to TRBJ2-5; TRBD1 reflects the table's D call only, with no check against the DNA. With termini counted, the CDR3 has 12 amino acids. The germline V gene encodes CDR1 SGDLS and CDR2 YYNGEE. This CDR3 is CASSVAGTASCL.

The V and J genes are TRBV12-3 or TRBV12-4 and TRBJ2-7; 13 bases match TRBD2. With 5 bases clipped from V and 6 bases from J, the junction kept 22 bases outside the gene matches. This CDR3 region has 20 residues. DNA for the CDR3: TGTGCCAGCAGTGCGCCCGGTAAGACTAGCGGGGGGCTGAGTCCTTCCGAGCAGTACTTC. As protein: CASSAPGKTSGGLSPSEQYF.

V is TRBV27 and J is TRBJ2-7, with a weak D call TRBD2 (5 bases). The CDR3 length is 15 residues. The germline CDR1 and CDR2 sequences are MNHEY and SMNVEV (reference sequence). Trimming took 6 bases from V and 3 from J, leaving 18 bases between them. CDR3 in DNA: TGTGCCAGCAGCCCGAACGGGGAGATCGTCTACGAGCAGTACTTC. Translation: CASSPNGEIVYEQYF.

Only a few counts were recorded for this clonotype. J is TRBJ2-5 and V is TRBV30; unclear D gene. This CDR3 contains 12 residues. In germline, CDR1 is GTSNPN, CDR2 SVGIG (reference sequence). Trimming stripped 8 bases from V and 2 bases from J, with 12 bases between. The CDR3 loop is CALGATQETQYF. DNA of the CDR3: TGTGCCCTGGGTGCCACTCAAGAGACCCAGTACTTC.

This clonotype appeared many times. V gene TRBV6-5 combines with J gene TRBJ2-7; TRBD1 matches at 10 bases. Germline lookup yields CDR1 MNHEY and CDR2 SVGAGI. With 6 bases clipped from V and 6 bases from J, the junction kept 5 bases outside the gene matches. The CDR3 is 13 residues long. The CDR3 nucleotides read TGTGCCAGCAGCCTGACAGGGGGCAGCGAGCAGTACTTC. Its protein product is CASSLTGGSEQYF.

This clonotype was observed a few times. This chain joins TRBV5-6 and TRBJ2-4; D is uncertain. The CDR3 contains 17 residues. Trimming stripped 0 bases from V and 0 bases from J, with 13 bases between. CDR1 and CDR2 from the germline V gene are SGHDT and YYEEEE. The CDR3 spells CASSLANLSLAKNIQYF. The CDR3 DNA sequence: TGTGCCAGCAGCTTGGCCAATTTAAGCCTAGCCAAAAACATTCAGTACTTC.

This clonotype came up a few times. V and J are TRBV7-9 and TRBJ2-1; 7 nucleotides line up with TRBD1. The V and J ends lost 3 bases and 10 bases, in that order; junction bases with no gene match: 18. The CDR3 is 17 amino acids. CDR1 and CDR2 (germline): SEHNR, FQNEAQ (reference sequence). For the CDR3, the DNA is TGTGCCAGCAGCTTGTTCGGGACGTTCAACAGGGGAGCCGAGCAGTTCTTC. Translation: CASSLFGTFNRGAEQFF.

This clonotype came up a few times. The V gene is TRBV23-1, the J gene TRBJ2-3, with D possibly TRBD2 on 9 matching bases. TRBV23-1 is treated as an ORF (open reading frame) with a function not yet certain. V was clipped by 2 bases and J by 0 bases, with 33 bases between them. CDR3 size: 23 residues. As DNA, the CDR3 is TGCGCCAGCAGTCAACCACAGGGGGTGAAGAGGCGGGAGGGGGTTCCCAGCACAGATACGCAGTATTTT. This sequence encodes CASSQPQGVKRREGVPSTDTQYF.

The CDR3 DNA follows: TGCGCCAGCAGCCAAGGGACTAGCGGGGGAAGGGCCAATGAGCAGTTCTTC. It encodes CASSQGTSGGRANEQFF. The chain recombines TRBV4-3 with TRBJ2-1, with 13 nucleotides matching TRBD2. CDR1 is LGHNA, CDR2 YSLEER, per germline. The CDR3 has 17 residues. V lost 1 base and J lost 6; bases outside the gene matches: 6.

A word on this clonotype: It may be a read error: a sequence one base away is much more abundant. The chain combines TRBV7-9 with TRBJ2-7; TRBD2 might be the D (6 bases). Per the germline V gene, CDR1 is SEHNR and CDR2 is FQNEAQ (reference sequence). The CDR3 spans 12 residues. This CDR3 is CAGSLGGVEQYF. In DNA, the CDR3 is TGTGCCGGCAGCTTAGGAGGGGTCGAGCAGTACTTC.

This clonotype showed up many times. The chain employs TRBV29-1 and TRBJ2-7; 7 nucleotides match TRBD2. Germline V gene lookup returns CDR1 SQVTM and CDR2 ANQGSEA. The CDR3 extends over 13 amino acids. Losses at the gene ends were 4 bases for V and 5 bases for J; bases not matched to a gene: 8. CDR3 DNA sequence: TGCAGCGTTGCGGGCGGGAGTAGCAACGAGCAGTACTTC. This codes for CSVAGGSSNEQYF.

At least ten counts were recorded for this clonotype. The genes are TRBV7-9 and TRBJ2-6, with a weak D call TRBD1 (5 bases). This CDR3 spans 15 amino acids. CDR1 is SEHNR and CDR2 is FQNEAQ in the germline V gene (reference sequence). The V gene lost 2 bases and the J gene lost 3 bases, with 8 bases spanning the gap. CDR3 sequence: CASSLSGIGANVLTF. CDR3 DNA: TGTGCCAGCAGCTTATCAGGGATTGGGGCCAACGTCCTGACTTTC.

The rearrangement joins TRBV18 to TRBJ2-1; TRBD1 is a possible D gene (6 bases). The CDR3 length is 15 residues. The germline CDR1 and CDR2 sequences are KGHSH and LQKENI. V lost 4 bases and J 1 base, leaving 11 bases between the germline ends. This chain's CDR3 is CASSQAGDSYNEQFF. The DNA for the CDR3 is TGTGCCAGCTCACAAGCAGGGGATTCCTACAATGAGCAGTTCTTC.

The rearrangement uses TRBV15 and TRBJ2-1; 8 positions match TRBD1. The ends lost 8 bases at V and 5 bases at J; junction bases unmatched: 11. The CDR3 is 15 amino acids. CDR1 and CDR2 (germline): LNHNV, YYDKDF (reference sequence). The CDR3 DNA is TGTGCCACCGGAGACCTACAGGGGGTCCACAATGAGCAGTTCTTC. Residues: CATGDLQGVHNEQFF.

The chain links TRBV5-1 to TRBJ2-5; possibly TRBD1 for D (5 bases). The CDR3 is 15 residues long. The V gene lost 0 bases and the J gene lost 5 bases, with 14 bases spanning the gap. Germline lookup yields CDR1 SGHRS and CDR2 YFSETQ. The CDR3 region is CASSLAGSSGETQYF. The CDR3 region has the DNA TGCGCCAGCAGCTTGGCCGGTAGCTCAGGGGAGACCCAGTACTTC.

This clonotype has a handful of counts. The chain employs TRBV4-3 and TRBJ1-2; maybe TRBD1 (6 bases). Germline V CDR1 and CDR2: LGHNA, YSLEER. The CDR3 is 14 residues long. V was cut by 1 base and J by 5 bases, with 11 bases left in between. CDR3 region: CASSQGTAGYGYTF. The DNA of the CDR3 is TGCGCCAGCAGCCAAGGGACAGCCGGGTATGGCTACACCTTC.